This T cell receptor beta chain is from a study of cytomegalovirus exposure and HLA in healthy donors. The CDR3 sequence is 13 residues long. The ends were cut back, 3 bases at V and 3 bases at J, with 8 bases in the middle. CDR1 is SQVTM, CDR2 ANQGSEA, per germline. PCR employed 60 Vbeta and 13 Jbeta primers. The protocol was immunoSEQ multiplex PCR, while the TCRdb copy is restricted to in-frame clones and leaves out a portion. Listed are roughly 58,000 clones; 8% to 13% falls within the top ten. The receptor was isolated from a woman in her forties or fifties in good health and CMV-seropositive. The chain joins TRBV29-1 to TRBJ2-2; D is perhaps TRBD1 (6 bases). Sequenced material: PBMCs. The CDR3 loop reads CSVDEGDTGELFF. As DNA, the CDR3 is TGCAGCGTTGACGAGGGGGACACCGGGGAGCTGTTTTTT.